The clone carrying this TCR beta chain was picked up a small number of times. No antigen is known for it. The sample belongs to a study of cytomegalovirus exposure and HLA in healthy donors. The CDR3 has 14 residues. The junction had 1 base not matched to a gene; V was cut back by 1 base and J by 3 bases. Germline CDR1 is SEHNR and CDR2 is FQNEAQ (reference sequence). Study findings and constraints: Within a later analysis, the majority of CMV-associated TCR beta chains appeared HLA-restricted. Presence/absence analyses assumed roughly uniform sequencing depth across donors, which may not hold.

PCR primers comprised 60 Vbeta and 13 Jbeta primers. Clones were sequenced by immunoSEQ multiplex PCR, and TCRdb holds only the in-frame ones, with some missing. The sample has about 82,000 clones, around 10% seen once. This sequence was found in a man aged 60 to 69 in good health and CMV-seropositive. The sample was PBMCs. The rearrangement links TRBV7-9 to TRBJ1-1; 8 bases are shared with TRBD1. CDR3 residues: CASSLGTGYTEAFF. The CDR3 coding sequence is TGTGCCAGCAGCTTAGGGACAGGGTACACTGAAGCTTTCTTT.